This T cell receptor beta chain was identified in a study of blood T cell repertoires in COVID-19. This clone was recorded once. The data were produced by immunoSEQ multiplex PCR, yet TCRdb's version contains in-frame clones alone and is incomplete. The sample has about 300,000 clones, approximately 84% seen once. The CDR3 is 20 amino acids. V trimming: 5 bases; J trimming: 0 bases; junction bases outside the gene matches: 16. The V gene's germline CDR1 is LNHDA and CDR2 SQIVND (reference sequence). What was sequenced was PBMCs or T cells enriched from blood (not recorded which). V is TRBV19 and J is TRBJ1-5, with 10 nucleotides matching TRBD1. The sequence was obtained from a woman aged 18-29 years who had recovered from COVID-19. The CDR3 DNA is TGTGCCAGTAGTGTTCACTACTGGACAGGGGGACGTTATAGCAATCAGCCCCAGCATTTT. Its translation: CASSVHYWTGGRYSNQPQHF.